This entry lists 32 T cell receptor beta chains sequenced from one sample in a study of blood T cell repertoires in COVID-19. Produced via immunoSEQ multiplex PCR; TCRdb's table is partial and in-frame only. Here the sample spans roughly 190,000 clones, around nine tenths being singletons. Specimen: peripheral blood. Receptors were obtained from a man aged 18 to 29 with active or convalescent COVID-19.

The rearrangement joins TRBV5-5 to TRBJ1-4; D gene unclear. The germline CDR1 and CDR2 sequences are SGHKS and YYEKEE (reference sequence). The CDR3 is made up of 14 amino acids. Deletions cut 4 bases from V and 3 bases from J, with 10 bases between. For the CDR3, the DNA is TGTGCCAGCAGCAGGGAGTTGGCTAATGAAAAACTGTTTTTT. It encodes CASSRELANEKLFF.

The chain links TRBV3-1 (or the pseudogene TRBV3-2) to TRBJ2-7; 10 bases agree with TRBD1. Germline V gene data show CDR1 as LGHDT and CDR2 as YNNKEL (reference sequence). J was trimmed by 2 bases and V by 4 bases; bases with no gene match: 2. This CDR3 is 14 amino acids long. The CDR3 loop reads CASSPGTGAYEQYV. In DNA form, the CDR3 reads TGTGCCAGCAGCCCCGGGACAGGGGCCTACGAGCAGTACGTC.

There are a few counts of this clone. The chain couples TRBV6-4 to TRBJ1-1; TRBD1 aligns across 7 bases. Germline trimming cut 5 bases from V and 4 bases from J; bases unmatched to any gene: 10. The length of the CDR3 is 15 residues. Looked up from germline, CDR1 is MRHNA and CDR2 is SNTAGT. CDR3 sequence: CASSSALDRATEAFF. The CDR3 DNA sequence: TGTGCCAGCAGTTCGGCACTAGACAGGGCCACTGAAGCTTTCTTT.

J is TRBJ1-3 and V is TRBV28; TRBD1 might be the D (6 bases). Trimming removed 6 bases at V and 3 bases at J, with 18 bases between. Germline V CDR1 and CDR2: MDHEN, SYDVKM. The CDR3 covers 16 residues. The CDR3 here is CASSPNLAGVGNTIYF. The CDR3, as DNA: TGTGCCAGCAGCCCGAATCTTGCAGGGGTTGGAAACACCATATATTTT.

A single count supports this clone. J is TRBJ2-5 and V is TRBV24-1, with TRBD2 identical over 9 bases. With V trimmed by 5 bases and J by 5 bases, 8 bases remained unmatched. Germline V gene lookup returns CDR1 KGHDR and CDR2 SFDVKD. CDR3 size: 15 residues. CDR3 coding DNA: TGTGCCACCAGTGGTCTGGTAGCGGGAGAGGAGACCCAGTACTTC. Encoded protein: CATSGLVAGEETQYF.

This sequence joins TRBV9 and TRBJ2-5; the match to TRBD2 covers 9 bases. The ends lost 0 bases at V and 4 bases at J; junction bases unmatched: 7. CDR3 length equals 16 residues. Germline V gene data show CDR1 as SGDLS and CDR2 as YYNGEE. The CDR3 DNA reads as TGTGCCAGCAGCGTAGGTTGGGCGGGGGGGCGAGAGACCCAGTACTTC. It codes for CASSVGWAGGRETQYF.

J is TRBJ2-5 and V is TRBV27; TRBD1 matches 7 bases. Germline V gene sequence: CDR1 MNHEY, CDR2 SMNVEV (reference sequence). CDR3 size: 13 residues. With 6 bases clipped from V and 1 base from J, the junction kept 2 bases outside the gene matches. The CDR3 is CASRTGVQETQYF. In nucleotides, the CDR3 is TGTGCCAGCAGAACAGGGGTCCAAGAGACCCAGTACTTC.

This chain links TRBV21-1 with TRBJ2-5; the DNA was not used to check the table's D call, TRBD1. TRBV21-1 is designated a pseudogene. This CDR3 spans 15 amino acids. The CDR3 region is CASNDNDRPKETQYF. CDR3 nucleotide sequence: TGTGCCAGCAACGATAATGACAGGCCTAAAGAGACCCAGTACTTC.

The V call is TRBV12-3 or TRBV12-4, the J call TRBJ2-7; perhaps TRBD2 as D (7 bases). Trimming removed 3 bases at V and 4 bases at J, with 10 bases between. The CDR3 has 13 amino acids. The CDR3 region is CASSLRGGYEQYV. For the CDR3, the DNA is TGTGCCAGCAGTTTGAGGGGGGGGTACGAGCAGTACGTC.

The count of this clone is one. CDR3 sequence reads: CASSASGSGNQPQHF. DNA of the CDR3: TGTGCCAGTAGTGCCTCGGGAAGCGGCAATCAGCCCCAGCATTTT. The chain is built from TRBV19 and TRBJ1-5; D ambiguous. The CDR3 sequence is 15 residues long. The V gene lost 5 bases and the J gene lost 2 bases, with 13 bases spanning the gap. CDR1 LNHDA and CDR2 SQIVND come from the germline V gene (reference sequence). Complete variable domain (other parts from reference TRBV19 and TRBJ1-5): DGGITQSPKYLFRKEGQNVTLSCEQNLNHDAMYWYRQDPGQGLRLIYYSQIVNDFQKGDIAEGYSVSREKKESFPLTVTSAQKNPTAFYLCASSASGSGNQPQHFGDGTRLSIL.

This clone has more than one count but fewer than ten. The rearrangement uses TRBV10-3 and TRBJ2-7; 8 bases are shared with TRBD1. The germline V gene has CDR1 ENHRY and CDR2 SYGVKD. The CDR3 spans 14 residues. V shed 5 bases and J 2 bases; nucleotides not matched to a gene: 5. The CDR3 coding sequence is TGTGCCATCAGTACCCCGGGACAGGCCTACGAGCAGTACTTC. Translating it yields CAISTPGQAYEQYF.

The chain combines TRBV28 with TRBJ1-1; TRBD1 might be the D (5 bases). The CDR3 consists of 14 residues. Trimming removed 3 bases from V and 6 bases from J, with 14 bases in between. CDR1 is MDHEN and CDR2 is SYDVKM in the germline V gene. The CDR3 DNA follows: TGTGCCAGCAGTTTGGGGGGTACGGTCCCTGAAGCTTTCTTT. This encodes CASSLGGTVPEAFF.

The chain employs TRBV5-1 and TRBJ1-1; 10 bases are a match to TRBD1. The CDR3 has 16 residues. Germline V CDR1 and CDR2: SGHRS, YFSETQ. With 0 bases clipped from V and 1 base from J, the junction kept 3 bases outside the gene matches. Written as DNA, the CDR3 is TGCGCCAGCAGCTTGGTTGGGACAGGGGAGAACACTGAAGCTTTCTTT. It codes for CASSLVGTGENTEAFF.

The chain is built from TRBV6-2 or TRBV6-3 and TRBJ2-7; 12 bases map to TRBD2. This CDR3 is 16 amino acids long. V trimming: 5 bases; J trimming: 0 bases; junction bases outside the gene matches: 5. Germline lookup yields CDR1 MNHEY and CDR2 SVGEGT. For the CDR3, the DNA is TGTGCCAGCAGTCGGGGACTAGCGGGTAACTCCTACGAGCAGTACTTC. It yields the protein CASSRGLAGNSYEQYF.

This sequence joins TRBV4-1 and TRBJ1-5; D uncertain. The CDR3 is 15 residues long. The V end was cut by 0 bases, the J end by 1 base, with 7 bases between. Germline CDR1 and CDR2: MGHRA and YSYEKL. This chain's CDR3 is CASSQDQRSNQPQHF. The CDR3 nucleotides read TGCGCCAGCAGCCAAGATCAACGGAGCAATCAGCCCCAGCATTTT.

J is TRBJ1-2 and V is TRBV27, with TRBD1 identical over 7 bases. J gave up 4 bases and V 6 bases, and 14 bases lay outside the gene matches. The CDR3 loop spans 16 amino acids. Germline V gene lookup returns CDR1 MNHEY and CDR2 SMNVEV (reference sequence). The CDR3 is CASSLAGTDRFYGYTF. The CDR3 DNA sequence: TGTGCCAGCAGCTTGGCCGGGACAGACCGTTTCTATGGCTACACCTTC.

The chain carries TRBV25-1 and TRBJ2-3; 8 nucleotides align to TRBD1. The germline V gene has CDR1 MGHDK and CDR2 SYGVNS. There are 14 residues in the CDR3. V lost 4 bases, J lost 3 bases, and 3 bases stayed unmatched. CDR3 amino acids: CASSAGGGTDTQYF. In nucleotides, the CDR3 is TGTGCCAGCAGTGCAGGGGGCGGGACAGATACGCAGTATTTT.

CDR3 protein: CASSVGVEANYGYTF. CDR3 DNA sequence: TGTGCCAGCAGCGTAGGAGTAGAAGCTAACTATGGCTACACCTTC. The chain employs TRBV9 and TRBJ1-2, with D uncertain. Germline loops: CDR1 SGDLS, CDR2 YYNGEE. The V and J ends lost 0 bases and 0 bases respectively, with 9 bases between them. The CDR3 consists of 15 residues.

The genes are TRBV6-5 and TRBJ2-1; 9 bases map to TRBD1. CDR3 length equals 15 residues. The germline V gene encodes CDR1 MNHEY and CDR2 SVGAGI. V shed 9 bases and J 5 bases; nucleotides not matched to a gene: 11. The DNA of the CDR3 is TGTGCCAGTCAAAAAGACAGGGGGTATCACAATGAGCAGTTCTTC. This sequence encodes CASQKDRGYHNEQFF.

A word on this clone: This sample includes further DNA sequences coding for the same CDR3. The chain joins TRBV4-3 to TRBJ2-1, with 13 nucleotides matching TRBD2. The CDR3 has 16 residues. With 1 base clipped from V and 4 bases from J, the junction kept 1 base outside the gene matches. Germline values: CDR1 LGHNA, CDR2 YSLEER. The CDR3 coding sequence is TGCGCCAGCAGCCAAGGACTAGCGGGGGGATACAATGAGCAGTTCTTC. It codes for CASSQGLAGGYNEQFF.

The CDR3 DNA follows: TGTGCCAGTATGGACAGGGCTACCTATGGCTACACCTTC. It yields the protein CASMDRATYGYTF. The V and J genes are TRBV19 and TRBJ1-2; 8 nucleotides line up with TRBD1. Germline loops: CDR1 LNHDA, CDR2 SQIVND (reference sequence). V trimming: 7 bases; J trimming: 4 bases; junction bases outside the gene matches: 5. The CDR3 has 13 residues.

The chain links TRBV2 to TRBJ1-5; 8 bases agree with TRBD1. CDR3 size: 14 residues. V was clipped by 8 bases and J by 6 bases; unmatched bases: 9. The germline CDR1 and CDR2 sequences are SNHLY and FYNNEI. CDR3 sequence reads: CASRRQGIAQPQHF. The CDR3 nucleotides are TGTGCCAGCCGAAGACAGGGGATCGCTCAGCCCCAGCATTTT.

The J gene is TRBJ2-7, the V gene TRBV6-5; 8 bases agree with TRBD2. The length of the CDR3 is 14 residues. The germline gives CDR1 MNHEY, CDR2 SVGAGI. The trim removed 4 bases at V and 3 bases at J, leaving 5 bases unmatched. Written as DNA, the CDR3 is TGTGCCAGCAGTTCCGTAGCGGGAATCTACGAGCAGTACTTC. Translation gives CASSSVAGIYEQYF.

This chain connects TRBV7-2 to TRBJ2-2; possibly TRBD1 for D (6 bases). Deletions cut 5 bases from V and 4 bases from J, with 11 bases between. There are 14 residues in the CDR3. CDR1 and CDR2 (germline): SGHTA, FQGNSA. This CDR3 reads CASSKGQPTGELFF. Here the CDR3 DNA reads TGTGCCAGCAGCAAAGGACAGCCCACCGGGGAGCTGTTTTTT.

The J gene is TRBJ1-3, the V gene TRBV5-1, with 7 nucleotides matching TRBD1. J was trimmed by 4 bases and V by 0 bases; bases with no gene match: 10. This CDR3 region has 17 residues. Looked up from germline, CDR1 is SGHRS and CDR2 is YFSETQ. CDR3 in amino acids: CASSLVAMTGRGNTIYF. In DNA form, the CDR3 reads TGCGCCAGCAGCTTGGTCGCTATGACAGGGCGCGGAAACACCATATATTTT.

The CDR3 DNA follows: TGTGCCACCAGTGACCAACAGGGGGATGGTTATCAGCCCCAGCATTTT. As protein: CATSDQQGDGYQPQHF. The chain is built from TRBV24-1 and TRBJ1-5, with 8 bases aligning to TRBD1. V was clipped by 4 bases and J by 5 bases; unmatched bases: 9. The CDR3 is made up of 16 amino acids. Germline CDR1 and CDR2: KGHDR and SFDVKD.

The V and J genes are TRBV28 and TRBJ2-7, with 12 bases aligning to TRBD2. This CDR3 comprises 16 residues. With V trimmed by 2 bases and J by 2 bases, 4 bases remained unmatched. Germline values: CDR1 MDHEN, CDR2 SYDVKM. The CDR3 loop is CASSLATSGGPYEQYF. In DNA, the CDR3 is TGTGCCAGCAGTTTAGCGACTAGCGGGGGCCCCTACGAGCAGTACTTC.

V and J are TRBV7-8 and TRBJ1-5; tentatively, D is TRBD1 (6 bases). The V end lost 1 base, the J end lost 0 bases, and 13 bases lay between the germline ends. Germline assignment: CDR1 SGHVS and CDR2 FQNEAQ. This CDR3 contains 17 residues. The CDR3 nucleotides are TGTGCCAGCAGCTTAGATGGGGGGGCTTATAGCAATCAGCCCCAGCATTTT. Translation gives CASSLDGGAYSNQPQHF.

The rearrangement joins TRBV6-5 to TRBJ1-5; D is unclear. This CDR3 comprises 14 residues. Germline loops: CDR1 MNHEY, CDR2 SVGAGI. Trimming shortened V by 1 base and J by 7 bases, and 11 bases separated the two germline ends. CDR3 coding DNA: TGTGCCAGCAGTTACTTTGCGGGTAGGCAGCCCCAGCATTTT. Translating it yields CASSYFAGRQPQHF.

The CDR3 DNA reads as TGCGCCAGCAGCTTACAGGGTTCGTACGAGCAGTACTTC. It is translated as CASSLQGSYEQYF. V usage is TRBV5-1 and J usage is TRBJ2-7, with D perhaps matching TRBD1 (6 bases). The CDR3 loop spans 13 amino acids. CDR1 and CDR2 from the germline V gene are SGHRS and YFSETQ. V was trimmed by 2 bases and J by 4 bases, leaving 10 bases between them.

This rearrangement joins TRBV14 to TRBJ1-6; a weak D match, TRBD1 (6 bases). Between the trimmed V and J ends, which lost 4 bases and 10 bases, there was a span of 11 bases. The CDR3 is 13 residues long. CDR1 and CDR2 (germline): SGHDN, FVKESK. In DNA, the CDR3 is TGTGCCAGCAGCCTCCCACAGGGCTCACCCCTCCACTTT. This encodes CASSLPQGSPLHF.

This sequence joins TRBV6-6 and TRBJ2-7; D gene uncertain. This CDR3 is 13 amino acids long. Germline V gene lookup returns CDR1 MNHNY and CDR2 SVGAGI (reference sequence). Trimming pared 0 bases from V and 4 bases from J, leaving 7 bases between. CDR3 residues: CASSYSKEYEQYV. The CDR3 coding sequence is TGTGCCAGCAGTTACTCAAAAGAGTACGAGCAGTACGTC.